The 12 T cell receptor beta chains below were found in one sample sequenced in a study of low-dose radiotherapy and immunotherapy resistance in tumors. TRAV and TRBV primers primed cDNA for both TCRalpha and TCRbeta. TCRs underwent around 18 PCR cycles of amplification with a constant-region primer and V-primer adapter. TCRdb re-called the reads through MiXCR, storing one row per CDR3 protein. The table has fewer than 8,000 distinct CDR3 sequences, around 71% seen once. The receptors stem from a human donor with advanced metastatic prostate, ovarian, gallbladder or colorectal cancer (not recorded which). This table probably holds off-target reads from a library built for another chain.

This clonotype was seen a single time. The CDR3 sequence: CASSPGGGIGEKLFF. Written as DNA, the CDR3 is TGCGCCAGCAGCCCCGGGGGCGGGATTGGGGAAAAACTGTTTTTT. The V and J genes are TRBV4-3 and TRBJ1-4; D is perhaps TRBD1 (6 bases). Germline CDR1 LGHNA, CDR2 YSLEER. V lost 4 bases to trimming and J lost 8 bases, with 17 bases between them. The CDR3 is made up of 15 amino acids.

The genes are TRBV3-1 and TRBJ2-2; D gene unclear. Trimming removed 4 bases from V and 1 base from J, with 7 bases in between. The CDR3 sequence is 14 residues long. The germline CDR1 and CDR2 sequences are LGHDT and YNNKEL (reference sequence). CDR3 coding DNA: TGTGCCAGCAGCCCCACCGTGAACACCGGGGAGCTGTTTTTT. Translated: CASSPTVNTGELFF.

DNA of the CDR3: TGTGCCTGGAGTTCCGGCCGCTCCTACGAGCAGTACTTC. This gives the protein CAWSSGRSYEQYF. The chain combines TRBV30 with TRBJ2-7, with D unresolved. The CDR3 runs to 13 residues. The V and J ends lost 2 bases and 0 bases respectively, with 8 bases between them. Germline CDR1 GTSNPN, CDR2 SVGIG (reference sequence).

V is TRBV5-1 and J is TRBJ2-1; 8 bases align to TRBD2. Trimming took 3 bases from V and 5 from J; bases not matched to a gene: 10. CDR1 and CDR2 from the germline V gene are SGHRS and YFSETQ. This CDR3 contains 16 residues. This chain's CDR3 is CASSYDSGKVNNEQFF. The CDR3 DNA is TGCGCCAGCAGCTACGATAGCGGGAAGGTCAACAATGAGCAGTTCTTC.

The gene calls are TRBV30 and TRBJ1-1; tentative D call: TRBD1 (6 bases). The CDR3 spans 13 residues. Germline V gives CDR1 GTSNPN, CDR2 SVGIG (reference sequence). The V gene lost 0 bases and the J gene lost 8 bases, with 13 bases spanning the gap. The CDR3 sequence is CAWSVVRGAEAFF. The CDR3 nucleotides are TGTGCCTGGAGTGTAGTGAGGGGGGCGGAAGCTTTCTTT.

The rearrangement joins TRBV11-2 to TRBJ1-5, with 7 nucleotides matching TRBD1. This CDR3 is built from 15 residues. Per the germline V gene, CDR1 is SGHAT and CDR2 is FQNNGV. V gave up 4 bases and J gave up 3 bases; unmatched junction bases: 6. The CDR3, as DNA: TGTGCCAGCAGCTCGGGGGACAGAGTCAATCAGCCCCAGCATTTT. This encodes CASSSGDRVNQPQHF. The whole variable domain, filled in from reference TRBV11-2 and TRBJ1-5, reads EAGVAQSPRYKIIEKRQSVAFWCNPISGHATLYWYQQILGQGPKLLIQFQNNGVVDDSQLPKDRFSAERLKGVDSTLKIQPAKLEDSAVYLCASSSGDRVNQPQHFGDGTRLSIL.

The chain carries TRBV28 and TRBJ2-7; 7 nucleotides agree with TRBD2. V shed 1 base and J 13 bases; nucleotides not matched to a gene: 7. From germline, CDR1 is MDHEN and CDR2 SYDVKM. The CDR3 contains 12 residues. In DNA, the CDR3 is TGTGCCAGCAGTTTATATGCGGGAGCGAGTTACTTC. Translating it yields CASSLYAGASYF.

DNA for the CDR3: TGTGCCAGCAGCGCCCGGGACAGGCAAAAGAACACTGAAGCTTTCTTT. Its translation is CASSARDRQKNTEAFF. This chain links TRBV9 with TRBJ1-1; TRBD1 matches at 8 bases. This CDR3 has 16 amino acids. Germline V lookup: CDR1 SGDLS, CDR2 YYNGEE. V gave up 3 bases and J gave up 1 base; unmatched junction bases: 8.

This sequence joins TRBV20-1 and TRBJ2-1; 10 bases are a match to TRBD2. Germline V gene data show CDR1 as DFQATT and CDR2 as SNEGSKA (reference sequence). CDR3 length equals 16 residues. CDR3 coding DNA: TGCAGCCCTTCTAGCGGGGGACAAAGCTCCTACAATGAGCAGTTCTTC. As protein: CSPSSGGQSSYNEQFF.

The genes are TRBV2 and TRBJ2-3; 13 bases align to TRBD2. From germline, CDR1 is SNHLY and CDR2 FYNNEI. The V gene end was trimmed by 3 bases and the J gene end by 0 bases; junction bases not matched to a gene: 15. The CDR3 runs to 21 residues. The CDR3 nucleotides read TGTGCCAGCAGTGAGCTGATACCGGGACTAGCGGGAACCGGCAGCACAGATACGCAGTATTTT. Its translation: CASSELIPGLAGTGSTDTQYF.

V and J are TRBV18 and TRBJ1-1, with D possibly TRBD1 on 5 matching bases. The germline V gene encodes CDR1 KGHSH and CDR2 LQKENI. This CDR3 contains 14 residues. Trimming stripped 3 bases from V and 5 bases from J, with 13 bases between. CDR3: CASSPRQGGTEAFF. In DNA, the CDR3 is TGTGCCAGCTCACCTCGGCAGGGCGGGACTGAAGCTTTCTTT.

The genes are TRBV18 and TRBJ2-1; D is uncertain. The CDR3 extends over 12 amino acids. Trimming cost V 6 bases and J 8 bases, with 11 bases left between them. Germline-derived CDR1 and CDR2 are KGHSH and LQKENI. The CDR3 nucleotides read TGTGCCAGCTCCGCCGGATCGCATGAGCAGTTCTTC. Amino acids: CASSAGSHEQFF.